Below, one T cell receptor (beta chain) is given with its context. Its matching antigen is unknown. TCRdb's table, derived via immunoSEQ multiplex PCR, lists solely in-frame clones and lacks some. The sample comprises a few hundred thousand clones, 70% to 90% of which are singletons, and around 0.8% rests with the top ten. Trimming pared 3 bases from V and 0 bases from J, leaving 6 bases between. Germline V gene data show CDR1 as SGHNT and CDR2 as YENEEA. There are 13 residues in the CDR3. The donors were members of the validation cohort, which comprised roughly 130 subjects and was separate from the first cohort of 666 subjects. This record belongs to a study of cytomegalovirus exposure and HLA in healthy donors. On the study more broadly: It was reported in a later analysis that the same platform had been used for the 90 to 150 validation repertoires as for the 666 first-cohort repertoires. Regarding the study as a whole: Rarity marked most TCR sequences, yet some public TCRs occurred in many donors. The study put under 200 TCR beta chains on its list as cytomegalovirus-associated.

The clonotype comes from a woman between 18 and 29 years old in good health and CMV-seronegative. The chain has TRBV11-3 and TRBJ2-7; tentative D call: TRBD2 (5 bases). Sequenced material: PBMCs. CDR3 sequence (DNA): TGTGCCAGCAGCTTGACTAACTCCTACGAGCAGTACTTC. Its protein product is CASSLTNSYEQYF.